A single sample gave rise to the 20 T cell receptor beta chains below, sequenced in a study of T cells in Graves' hyperthyroidism and ophthalmopathy. Amplification yielded TCR beta CDR3 regions, with RNA transcripts as the source. Initially, a first-round RT-PCR of the TCR CDR3 employed the HTBI primer set. MiXCR was run by TCRdb on the multiplex PCR reads, yielding one entry per CDR3 protein. The repertoire holds 700,000 to 850,000 distinct CDR3 sequences, with about 35% as singletons. Material for sequencing was blood. All receptors derive from a woman between 40 and 55 years old with Graves' hyperthyroidism.

The chain links TRBV5-6 to TRBJ1-2; the match to TRBD1 covers 8 bases. Germline assignment: CDR1 SGHDT and CDR2 YYEEEE. The V gene end was trimmed by 4 bases and the J gene end by 7 bases; junction bases not matched to a gene: 9. There are 14 residues in the CDR3. CDR3 nucleotides: TGTGCCAGCAGCACGACAGGGGTAGTTGGTGGCTACACCTTC. Its translation: CASSTTGVVGGYTF.

The chain combines TRBV2 with TRBJ2-5, with 8 bases lining up with TRBD1. CDR3 size: 15 residues. J was trimmed by 5 bases and V by 5 bases; bases with no gene match: 10. Germline CDR1 SNHLY, CDR2 FYNNEI. The CDR3 here is CASSYADRGEETQYF. In DNA form, the CDR3 reads TGTGCCAGCAGTTACGCCGACAGGGGCGAGGAGACCCAGTACTTC. The full variable domain, its missing parts supplied by reference TRBV2 and TRBJ2-5, is EPEVTQTPSHQVTQMGQEVILRCVPISNHLYFYWYRQILGQKVEFLVSFYNNEISEKSEIFDDQFSVERPDGSNFTLKIRSTKLEDSAMYFCASSYADRGEETQYFGPGTRLLVL.

The J gene is TRBJ2-7, the V gene TRBV12-3 or TRBV12-4; D assignment may be TRBD1 or TRBD2 (5 bases each). This CDR3 is built from 14 residues. V was shortened by 3 bases and J by 5 bases, with 14 bases between the two germline ends. CDR3: CASSFFFGAHEQYF. In nucleotides, the CDR3 is TGTGCCAGCAGTTTCTTTTTCGGGGCCCACGAGCAGTACTTC.

This clonotype appeared a few times. The rearrangement links TRBV13 to TRBJ2-7, with 7 positions matching TRBD1. The CDR3 has 12 residues. Germline V gene sequence: CDR1 PRHDT, CDR2 FYEKMQ (reference sequence). Trimming cost V 5 bases and J 5 bases; bases outside gene matches: 3. CDR3 protein: CASSHDRDEQYF. CDR3 sequence (DNA): TGTGCCAGCAGCCACGACAGGGACGAGCAGTACTTC.

The chain is built from TRBV12-3 or TRBV12-4 and TRBJ1-6; D uncertain. The CDR3 extends over 18 amino acids. The V end lost 6 bases, the J end lost 0 bases, and 18 bases lay between the germline ends. Here the CDR3 reads CASRAQGFRLSYNSPLHF. CDR3 coding DNA: TGTGCCAGCAGGGCCCAAGGTTTCCGACTCTCCTATAATTCACCCCTCCACTTT.

On this clonotype: At one boundary the junction diverges from the germline segment, which might be a read error. Here the CDR3 reads CASSRGRFSANTEAFF. DNA for the CDR3: TGCGCCAGCAGCCGGGGACGCTTCTCGGCGAACACTGAAGCTTTCTTT. This chain uses TRBV7-9 with TRBJ1-1; D may be TRBD1 (5 bases). This CDR3 has 16 residues. Germline V lookup: CDR1 SEHNR, CDR2 FQNEAQ (reference sequence).

This sequence joins TRBV5-8 and TRBJ1-3; D uncertain. Germline V gene data show CDR1 as SGHTS and CDR2 as YDEGEE. Between the trimmed V and J ends, which lost 4 bases and 2 bases, there was a span of 16 bases. This CDR3 has 16 amino acids. CDR3 nucleotide sequence: TGTGCCAGCAGCCGTGGAACGGCGCCGGCTGGAAACACCATATATTTT. Its translation is CASSRGTAPAGNTIYF.

V and J are TRBV10-1 and TRBJ2-5, with 7 bases that match TRBD1. From germline, CDR1 is WNHNN and CDR2 SYGVQD (reference sequence). The junction had 4 bases not matched to a gene; V was cut back by 2 bases and J by 4 bases. CDR3 length: 14 amino acids. The DNA for the CDR3 is TGCGCCAGCAGTGAGAAGGGGGCAGGAGAGACCCAGTACTTC. It translates to CASSEKGAGETQYF.

Only a few counts were recorded for this clonotype. J is TRBJ1-1 and V is TRBV27; unclear D gene. Germline V gives CDR1 MNHEY, CDR2 SMNVEV (reference sequence). The V gene lost 2 bases and the J gene lost 3 bases, with 10 bases spanning the gap. The CDR3 runs 14 residues. CDR3 sequence: CASSLGYSYTEAFF. The CDR3 DNA sequence: TGTGCCAGCAGTTTAGGGTACAGCTACACTGAAGCTTTCTTT.

Of note for this clonotype: A much larger clone sits a single nucleotide away, making a read error possible. The conserved phenylalanine or tryptophan normally closing the CDR3 is absent here, so this likely arose from a read error. This chain links TRBV7-2 with TRBJ1-3; D possibly corresponds to TRBD1 (5 bases). With 3 bases removed from V and 3 bases from J, the gap between germline ends came to 6 bases. Germline V gene lookup returns CDR1 SGHTA and CDR2 FQGNSA. The CDR3 runs 13 residues. Written as DNA, the CDR3 is TGTGCCAGCAGCTTCGGGGGTGGAAACACCATATATCTT. It translates to CASSFGGGNTIYL.

The V and J genes are TRBV29-1 and TRBJ1-5, with no clear D. V shed 4 bases and J shed 6 bases, with 10 bases lying between them. Germline CDR1 reads SQVTM; CDR2 reads ANQGSEA. CDR3 length: 12 amino acids. The CDR3 region is CSVGGVSQPQHF. The CDR3 region has the DNA TGCAGCGTTGGCGGGGTATCTCAGCCCCAGCATTTT. The whole variable domain, filled in from reference TRBV29-1 and TRBJ1-5, reads SAVISQKPSRDICQRGTSLTIQCQVDSQVTMMFWYRQQPGQSLTLIATANQGSEATYESGFVIDKFPISRPNLTFSTLTVSNMSPEDSSIYLCSVGGVSQPQHFGDGTRLSIL.

Worth noting for this clonotype: The conserved final phenylalanine or tryptophan is absent from the CDR3, which likely points to a read error. No DNA is shown, since the ends of the CDR3 on it are uncertain; the CDR3 is the one TCRdb lists. V and J are TRBV7-2 and TRBJ1-2; TRBD1, the D gene given by the table, was not confirmed from the DNA. The germline V gene has CDR1 SGHTA and CDR2 FQGNSA. The CDR3 numbers 16 amino acids, ends counted. CDR3 protein: CATAEDRGLPTMATQS.

As concerns this clonotype: This sequence may be a read error, since a much larger clone differs from it by one base. This sequence joins TRBV14 and TRBJ1-6; D is uncertain. This CDR3 has 14 residues. In germline, CDR1 is SGHDN, CDR2 FVKESK. Here the CDR3 reads CAGSQVGRDSPLHF. The CDR3 DNA sequence: TGTGCCGGCAGCCAAGTGGGCCGGGATTCACCCCTCCACTTT.

Remarks on this clonotype: It may be a read error: a sequence one base away is much more abundant. This chain links TRBV10-3 with TRBJ1-2; D is possibly TRBD1 (5 bases). Trimming stripped 2 bases from V and 8 bases from J, with 9 bases between. This CDR3 is built from 12 residues. Germline lookup yields CDR1 ENHRY and CDR2 SYGVKD. CDR3 region: CAISEQGWGYTF. CDR3 DNA sequence: TGTGCCATCAGTGAGCAGGGATGGGGCTACACCTTC.

The chain couples TRBV4-3 to TRBJ1-3; perhaps TRBD1 as D (5 bases). V was trimmed by 0 bases and J by 4 bases, leaving 16 bases between them. The length of the CDR3 is 17 residues. CDR1 is LGHNA and CDR2 is YSLEER in the germline V gene. The CDR3 is CASSQDRQGKGGNTIYF. The DNA of the CDR3 is TGCGCCAGCAGCCAAGATCGTCAGGGAAAGGGGGGAAACACCATATATTTT.

The rearrangement joins TRBV4-1 to TRBJ2-7, with TRBD1 identical over 9 bases. The junction had 16 bases not matched to a gene; V was cut back by 3 bases and J by 7 bases. The CDR3 loop spans 17 amino acids. Germline lookup yields CDR1 MGHRA and CDR2 YSYEKL. The CDR3 DNA is TGCGCCAGCAGCCATACGAGAACAGGGGGCGCGGTACGGGAGCAGTACTTC. It encodes CASSHTRTGGAVREQYF.

A remark on this clonotype: An end of the junction does not agree with germline; a read error may underlie this. The rearrangement uses TRBV30 and TRBJ1-2; D not certain. Germline assignment: CDR1 GTSNPN and CDR2 SVGIG (reference sequence). This CDR3 region has 12 residues. CDR3 nucleotide sequence: TGTGCCTGGAGTGGACGTACCGCGAGAGCATGCTTC. It is translated as CAWSGRTARACF.

A word on this clonotype: This may stem from a read error, because a much larger clone lies one nucleotide away. The chain links TRBV10-3 to TRBJ2-5; weak D call: TRBD2 (6 bases). Trimming took 6 bases from V and 5 from J, leaving 19 bases between them. Germline assignment: CDR1 ENHRY and CDR2 SYGVKD. The CDR3 runs to 15 residues. The CDR3 sequence: CAIRGATDGGETQYF. In nucleotides, the CDR3 is TGTGCCATCAGGGGTGCGACAGACGGAGGGGAGACCCAGTACTTC.

This clonotype was counted a few times. The J gene is TRBJ2-7, the V gene TRBV12-3 or TRBV12-4, with 8 bases that match TRBD1. The CDR3 extends over 14 amino acids. After removal of 5 bases from V and 6 bases from J, the junction contained 9 bases not matched to a gene. This CDR3 is CASSRGTGLGEQYF. In DNA form, the CDR3 reads TGTGCCAGCAGTCGCGGGACAGGTTTGGGCGAGCAGTACTTC.

This clonotype was seen repeatedly, ten times or more. The chain joins TRBV10-3 to TRBJ1-3; D not certain. V shed 4 bases and J shed 2 bases, with 6 bases lying between them. The CDR3 is 13 amino acids. Germline V gene lookup returns CDR1 ENHRY and CDR2 SYGVKD. CDR3 bases: TGTGCCATCAGTGCTGGGGCTGGAAACACCATATATTTT. As protein: CAISAGAGNTIYF.